Below are 26 T cell receptor beta chains sequenced from a single sample in a study of cytomegalovirus exposure and HLA in healthy donors. With 60 Vbeta and 13 Jbeta primers, the PCR was carried out. Profiling relied on immunoSEQ multiplex PCR, and the TCRdb table lists in-frame clones only, not all of them. This table has fewer than 120,000 clones, 86% appearing once. The sample was PBMCs. All receptors derive from a man aged 35-49 years in good health and CMV-seronegative.

This chain uses TRBV4-2 with TRBJ1-1; the match to TRBD1 covers 12 bases. Germline CDR1 LGHNA, CDR2 YNFKEQ. The CDR3 is 18 amino acids. The V and J ends lost 3 bases and 4 bases, in that order; junction bases with no gene match: 12. CDR3 coding DNA: TGTGCCAGCAGCCACGTCCCGGGACAGGGGGCGCGGCGCACTGAAGCTTTCTTT. The encoded protein is CASSHVPGQGARRTEAFF.

The rearrangement joins TRBV7-9 to TRBJ1-6; weak D call: TRBD1 (6 bases). The V end lost 2 bases, the J end lost 10 bases, and 9 bases lay between the germline ends. The V gene's germline CDR1 is SEHNR and CDR2 FQNEAQ (reference sequence). The CDR3 is 13 amino acids. The CDR3, as DNA: TGTGCCAGCAGCTTACAGGGGAGCTCACCCCTCCACTTT. Protein product: CASSLQGSSPLHF. The full variable domain, completed using reference TRBV7-9 and TRBJ1-6, is DTGVSQNPRHKITKRGQNVTFRCDPISEHNRLYWYRQTLGQGPEFLTYFQNEAQLEKSRLLSDRFSAERPKGSFSTLEIQRTEQGDSAMYLCASSLQGSSPLHFGNGTRLTVT.

The genes are TRBV30 and TRBJ1-3; D is undetermined. The CDR3 is 11 amino acids. V was clipped by 7 bases and J by 2 bases, with 6 bases between them. In germline, CDR1 is GTSNPN, CDR2 SVGIG (reference sequence). The CDR3 spells CASAAGNTIYF. DNA for the CDR3: TGTGCCTCCGCGGCTGGAAACACCATATATTTT.

The chain links TRBV7-3 to TRBJ2-1, with TRBD2 identical over 10 bases. Germline V gene sequence: CDR1 SGHTA, CDR2 FQGTGA. The CDR3 length is 16 residues. The V segment lost 1 base and the J segment 8 bases; nucleotides outside the gene matches: 8. The CDR3 region has the DNA TGTGCCAGCAGCTTAAGAGGGCTAGCGGGGGTTCATGAGCAGTTCTTC. It yields the protein CASSLRGLAGVHEQFF.

The V gene is TRBV6-1, the J gene TRBJ1-1; 9 bases fit TRBD1. J gave up 4 bases and V 5 bases, and 5 bases lay outside the gene matches. The CDR3 spans 14 residues. The germline V gene encodes CDR1 MNHNS and CDR2 SASEGT. The CDR3 is CASSPPTGGTEAFF. The DNA of the CDR3 is TGTGCCAGCAGTCCCCCGACAGGGGGCACTGAAGCTTTCTTT.

This clone was observed a handful of times. The CDR3 here is CASSARDVGLGYGYTF. The CDR3 DNA sequence: TGTGCCAGCAGCGCGCGTGACGTAGGACTGGGCTATGGCTACACCTTC. The chain has TRBV13 and TRBJ1-2; D is undetermined. The CDR3 spans 16 residues. CDR1 and CDR2 from the germline V gene are PRHDT and FYEKMQ (reference sequence). Trimming took 5 bases from V and 4 from J, leaving 20 bases between them.

The chain couples TRBV5-6 to TRBJ1-3; D is unresolved. Per the germline V gene, CDR1 is SGHDT and CDR2 is YYEEEE. The length of the CDR3 is 16 residues. V was clipped by 0 bases and J by 0 bases, with 10 bases between them. The CDR3 DNA sequence: TGTGCCAGCAGCTTGGTTGTTGTTAGCTCTGGAAACACCATATATTTT. This gives the protein CASSLVVVSSGNTIYF.

The chain combines TRBV5-3 with TRBJ2-6; 8 bases agree with TRBD1. TRBV5-3 is known as an ORF, though its function is uncertain. Trimming cost V 3 bases and J 2 bases; bases outside gene matches: 10. This CDR3 region has 18 residues. CDR3 amino acids: CARSWLDRDVTGANVLTF. The CDR3 nucleotides are TGTGCCAGAAGCTGGCTGGACAGGGACGTAACTGGGGCCAACGTCCTGACTTTC.

The chain recombines TRBV30 with TRBJ1-3, with D unclear. The CDR3 contains 13 residues. The germline gives CDR1 GTSNPN, CDR2 SVGIG (reference sequence). The CDR3 nucleotides read TGTGCTTATGAACTCAAATCTGGAAACACCATATATTTT. Encoded protein: CAYELKSGNTIYF.

The chain uses TRBV6-6 and TRBJ1-3, with TRBD1 as a possible D gene (5 bases). The CDR3 is made up of 15 amino acids. V was clipped by 0 bases and J by 2 bases, with 8 bases between them. Germline loops: CDR1 MNHNY, CDR2 SVGAGI (reference sequence). The CDR3 loop reads CASSYSIGAGNTIYF. In DNA form, the CDR3 reads TGTGCCAGCAGTTACTCGATAGGGGCTGGAAACACCATATATTTT.

The rearrangement links TRBV28 to TRBJ2-6; 7 positions agree with TRBD1. This CDR3 is 16 amino acids long. V lost 4 bases and J lost 0; bases outside the gene matches: 3. Germline V lookup: CDR1 MDHEN, CDR2 SYDVKM. The CDR3 sequence is CASSSTGLSGANVLTF. DNA of the CDR3: TGTGCCAGCAGTTCGACAGGGCTCTCTGGGGCCAACGTCCTGACTTTC.

This chain links TRBV6-5 with TRBJ1-6; 9 nucleotides line up with TRBD1. With V trimmed by 2 bases and J by 7 bases, 3 bases remained unmatched. The CDR3 totals 15 residues. CDR1 and CDR2 from the germline V gene are MNHEY and SVGAGI. Here the CDR3 reads CASSYHGQGNSPLHF. The CDR3 nucleotides read TGTGCCAGCAGTTACCATGGACAGGGGAATTCACCCCTCCACTTT.

This clone was observed a handful of times. The chain carries TRBV7-6 and TRBJ1-2; 9 bases map to TRBD1. This CDR3 has 15 amino acids. Germline values: CDR1 SGHVS, CDR2 FNYEAQ. The junction had 12 bases not matched to a gene; V was cut back by 8 bases and J by 5 bases. CDR3 loop: CASYRDRDHPYGYTF. The CDR3 nucleotides read TGTGCCAGCTACCGGGACAGGGACCACCCGTATGGCTACACCTTC.

The chain carries TRBV6-5 and TRBJ2-7, with TRBD1 matching 12 bases. From germline, CDR1 is MNHEY and CDR2 SVGAGI. The CDR3 is 15 amino acids. After removal of 0 bases from V and 5 bases from J, the junction contained 2 bases not matched to a gene. The CDR3 coding sequence is TGTGCCAGCAGTTACTCCGGGACAGGGGGCCACGAGCAGTACGTC. Its protein product is CASSYSGTGGHEQYV.

The V and J genes are TRBV7-9 and TRBJ2-1; a weak D match, TRBD1 (7 bases). The germline V gene encodes CDR1 SEHNR and CDR2 FQNEAQ (reference sequence). There are 18 residues in the CDR3. Trimming shortened V by 2 bases and J by 1 base, and 18 bases separated the two germline ends. The CDR3 reads CASSLSGQGGSSYNEQFF. The CDR3 DNA reads as TGTGCCAGCAGCTTAAGCGGCCAGGGGGGTTCATCCTACAATGAGCAGTTCTTC. Supplemented by reference TRBV7-9 and TRBJ2-1, the full variable domain reads DTGVSQNPRHKITKRGQNVTFRCDPISEHNRLYWYRQTLGQGPEFLTYFQNEAQLEKSRLLSDRFSAERPKGSFSTLEIQRTEQGDSAMYLCASSLSGQGGSSYNEQFFGPGTRLTVL.

V usage is TRBV7-3 and J usage is TRBJ1-3, with D possibly TRBD1 on 5 matching bases. CDR1 and CDR2 (germline): SGHTA, FQGTGA. With 1 base removed from V and 9 bases from J, the gap between germline ends came to 13 bases. This CDR3 region has 14 residues. CDR3 DNA sequence: TGTGCCAGCAGCTTAATGGACGGCGGGGGCACCATATATTTT. This codes for CASSLMDGGGTIYF.

The genes are TRBV28 and TRBJ2-2, with D possibly matching TRBD2 (6 bases). Germline loops: CDR1 MDHEN, CDR2 SYDVKM. This CDR3 has 16 residues. V was clipped by 1 base and J by 2 bases, with 11 bases between them. CDR3 protein: CASSLFRGSNTGELFF. The DNA of the CDR3 is TGTGCCAGCAGTTTATTCCGGGGGTCCAACACCGGGGAGCTGTTTTTT.

V usage is TRBV10-3 and J usage is TRBJ1-5; TRBD1 matches at 8 bases. The CDR3 sequence is 13 residues long. Losses at the gene ends were 10 bases for V and 4 bases for J; bases not matched to a gene: 6. Germline V gene sequence: CDR1 ENHRY, CDR2 SYGVKD. CDR3 loop: CATLDRVNQPQHF. In nucleotides, the CDR3 is TGTGCCACCTTGGACAGGGTAAATCAGCCCCAGCATTTT.

The chain combines TRBV9 with TRBJ1-3; 7 bases match TRBD1. The V gene's germline CDR1 is SGDLS and CDR2 YYNGEE. This CDR3 is built from 15 residues. V gave up 4 bases and J gave up 2 bases; unmatched junction bases: 6. The CDR3 here is CASSPMDRTGNTIYF. CDR3 in DNA: TGTGCCAGCAGCCCCATGGACAGGACTGGAAACACCATATATTTT.

This chain's CDR3 is CASSTGTGSYEQYF. As DNA, the CDR3 is TGTGCCAGCAGTACGGGGACAGGGTCCTACGAGCAGTACTTC. The chain recombines TRBV6-5 with TRBJ2-7, with 9 bases fitting TRBD1. Unmatched junction bases numbered 3, after V lost 5 bases and J lost 1 base. Germline assignment: CDR1 MNHEY and CDR2 SVGAGI. This CDR3 has 14 amino acids.

This chain connects TRBV6-5 to TRBJ2-1, with 8 bases fitting TRBD2. The CDR3 covers 15 residues. V gave up 6 bases and J gave up 3 bases; unmatched junction bases: 7. Germline assignment: CDR1 MNHEY and CDR2 SVGAGI. CDR3 sequence reads: CASRPSGTSYNEQFF. CDR3 nucleotides: TGTGCCAGCAGACCCTCCGGGACTAGCTACAATGAGCAGTTCTTC.

J is TRBJ1-6 and V is TRBV19; D remains ambiguous. V was clipped by 7 bases and J by 10 bases, with 5 bases between them. The CDR3 has 10 amino acids. The germline gives CDR1 LNHDA, CDR2 SQIVND (reference sequence). The CDR3 DNA reads TGTGCCAGTAAGGAGTCACCCCTCCACTTT. Its protein is CASKESPLHF.

The chain uses TRBV6-5 and TRBJ2-4, with D possibly TRBD2 on 5 matching bases. CDR1 is MNHEY and CDR2 is SVGAGI in the germline V gene. This CDR3 has 14 amino acids. Trimming stripped 5 bases from V and 6 bases from J, with 14 bases between. The CDR3 is CASSPRSGGNIQYF. CDR3 DNA: TGTGCCAGCAGTCCACGAAGCGGAGGAAACATTCAGTACTTC.

The chain has TRBV4-2 and TRBJ1-1, with 7 positions matching TRBD1. Germline V gene sequence: CDR1 LGHNA, CDR2 YNFKEQ. Trimming cost V 0 bases and J 2 bases; bases outside gene matches: 3. The CDR3 contains 15 residues. Here the CDR3 DNA reads TGTGCCAGCAGCCAAGACGACAGGGTCAACACTGAAGCTTTCTTT. Its protein is CASSQDDRVNTEAFF.

The V call is TRBV28, the J call TRBJ2-7; D is perhaps TRBD1 (6 bases). The CDR3 loop spans 14 amino acids. V was pared by 7 bases and J by 0 bases, with 13 bases between. Germline CDR1 and CDR2: MDHEN and SYDVKM. In nucleotides, the CDR3 is TGTGCCAGCATTACGACAGGAAGCTCCTACGAGCAGTACTTC. It encodes CASITTGSSYEQYF. Filled out from reference TRBV28 and TRBJ2-7, the complete variable domain reads DVKVTQSSRYLVKRTGEKVFLECVQDMDHENMFWYRQDPGLGLRLIYFSYDVKMKEKGDIPEGYSVSREKKERFSLILESASTNQTSMYLCASITTGSSYEQYFGPGTRLTVT.

The V gene is TRBV27, the J gene TRBJ2-1; unclear D gene. The CDR3 spans 11 residues. Trimming shortened V by 3 bases and J by 6 bases, and 3 bases separated the two germline ends. Germline CDR1 MNHEY, CDR2 SMNVEV (reference sequence). This chain's CDR3 is CASSFFNEQFF. The CDR3 DNA follows: TGTGCCAGCAGTTTCTTCAATGAGCAGTTCTTC.